The clone carrying this TCR beta chain was seen more than once but under ten times. Deletions cut 5 bases from V and 7 bases from J, with 7 bases between. This CDR3 has 11 amino acids. From germline, CDR1 is LNHDA and CDR2 SQIVND (reference sequence). Repertoires were generated with immunoSEQ multiplex PCR, while TCRdb's copy carries only in-frame clones and drops some. Among 350,000 to 450,000 clones listed, roughly 90% were seen once. These data come from a study of blood T cell repertoires in COVID-19. Across the study: The cDNA or gDNA used as material had been derived from T cells, B-cell-depleted T cells, or PBMCs.

Cohort allocation depended upon clinical history that participants reported. The receptor comes from a woman in her 40s who had been exposed to COVID-19. What was sequenced was PBMCs or T cells enriched from blood (not recorded which). This chain uses TRBV19 with TRBJ2-3; a weak D match, TRBD1 (6 bases). This CDR3 reads CASSDRYTQYF. CDR3 in DNA: TGTGCCAGTAGTGACAGGTATACGCAGTATTTT.